Following are 12 T cell receptor beta chains from one sample sequenced in a study of blood T cell repertoires in COVID-19. TCRdb's copy holds only in-frame clones and misses some; the assay was immunoSEQ multiplex PCR. This sample has about 270,000 clones, with about 87% found just once. Sequenced material: PBMCs or T cells enriched from blood (not recorded which). These TCRs come from a woman younger than 45 with acute COVID-19.

This clone has a handful of counts. The chain joins TRBV3-1 (or the pseudogene TRBV3-2) to TRBJ1-6, with TRBD1 as a possible D gene (6 bases). The germline V and J ends were trimmed by 0 bases and 6 bases, with 15 bases remaining between them. CDR1 and CDR2 from the germline V gene are LGHDT and YNNKEL (reference sequence). The CDR3 is 17 residues long. For the CDR3, the DNA is TGTGCCAGCAGCCAAGAAAAGGCAGGGACATTTAATTCACCCCTCCACTTT. This codes for CASSQEKAGTFNSPLHF.

In regard to this clone: Other DNA sequences from this sample encode an identical CDR3 as well. This sequence joins TRBV12-3 or TRBV12-4 and TRBJ1-2; unclear D gene. The CDR3 loop spans 11 amino acids. The V end was cut by 6 bases, the J end by 2 bases, with 4 bases between. CDR3 sequence: CASSLNYGYTF. The CDR3, as DNA: TGTGCCAGCAGCCTCAACTATGGCTACACCTTC.

The rearrangement joins TRBV7-9 to TRBJ2-2; 9 nucleotides agree with TRBD1. Looked up from germline, CDR1 is SEHNR and CDR2 is FQNEAQ (reference sequence). V shed 1 base and J 6 bases; nucleotides not matched to a gene: 3. The CDR3 is 15 amino acids. Here the CDR3 reads CASSLGGQGSGELFF. CDR3 nucleotide sequence: TGTGCCAGCAGCTTAGGGGGACAGGGTTCCGGGGAGCTGTTTTTT.

The rearrangement joins TRBV7-2 to TRBJ2-5; the match to TRBD2 covers 9 bases. The trim removed 3 bases at V and 6 bases at J, leaving 11 bases unmatched. Germline CDR1 reads SGHTA; CDR2 reads FQGNSA. This CDR3 has 16 residues. The CDR3 bases are TGTGCCAGCAGCTTGAGTGTGTGGGCGGGAGGGAAGACCCAGTACTTC. Translating gives CASSLSVWAGGKTQYF.

This chain connects TRBV4-1 to TRBJ2-1; perhaps TRBD2 as D (6 bases). V lost 5 bases, J lost 0 bases, and 14 bases lay in between. The CDR3 loop spans 16 amino acids. Germline CDR1 reads MGHRA; CDR2 reads YSYEKL. CDR3 DNA sequence: TGCGCCAGCAGCGATTTGACTAGTATCTCCTACAATGAGCAGTTCTTC. This translates into CASSDLTSISYNEQFF.

The chain joins TRBV24-1 to TRBJ1-1; D not resolved. V was trimmed by 10 bases and J by 0 bases, leaving 11 bases between them. The germline V gene encodes CDR1 KGHDR and CDR2 SFDVKD. The length of the CDR3 is 13 residues. The DNA for the CDR3 is TGTGCCACGTCAACGGGGATGAACACTGAAGCTTTCTTT. This translates into CATSTGMNTEAFF.

This chain uses TRBV30 with TRBJ1-2; 8 bases agree with TRBD1. With 5 bases clipped from V and 12 bases from J, the junction kept 8 bases outside the gene matches. The CDR3 has 11 amino acids. Germline CDR1 and CDR2: GTSNPN and SVGIG (reference sequence). In nucleotides, the CDR3 is TGTGCCTGGGGGGACAGGTTTTCGAACACCTTC. Its protein is CAWGDRFSNTF.

The V and J genes are TRBV6-1 and TRBJ2-7; TRBD2 matches 7 bases. The CDR3 sequence is 15 residues long. The V and J ends lost 1 base and 3 bases, in that order; junction bases with no gene match: 6. Per the germline V gene, CDR1 is MNHNS and CDR2 is SASEGT. CDR3 DNA sequence: TGTGCCAGCAGTGAAGGACTAGCTACCGACTACGAGCAGTACTTC. Its translation is CASSEGLATDYEQYF.

The chain carries TRBV5-1 and TRBJ2-7; 12 bases line up with TRBD1. The germline V gene encodes CDR1 SGHRS and CDR2 YFSETQ. This CDR3 has 16 residues. The trim removed 0 bases at V and 5 bases at J, leaving 6 bases unmatched. The CDR3 DNA reads as TGCGCCAGCAGCTTGGCGGGACAGGGGGCGAGAAACGAGCAGTACTTC. Encoded protein: CASSLAGQGARNEQYF.

This sequence joins TRBV28 and TRBJ2-7, with TRBD2 as a possible D gene (6 bases). The germline gives CDR1 MDHEN, CDR2 SYDVKM. Trimming took 2 bases from V and 7 from J, leaving 15 bases between them. The CDR3 is made up of 14 amino acids. The CDR3 DNA follows: TGTGCCAGCAGTTTAAGTTCGGGGGTTCGGGAGCAGTACTTC. Protein sequence: CASSLSSGVREQYF.

V is TRBV5-1 and J is TRBJ2-4, with TRBD2 identical over 10 bases. Germline CDR1 reads SGHRS; CDR2 reads YFSETQ. The CDR3 sequence is 16 residues long. V lost 3 bases and J lost 2; bases outside the gene matches: 5. CDR3 region: CASSYGLADPKNIQYF. The CDR3 coding sequence is TGCGCCAGCAGCTACGGACTAGCGGACCCCAAAAACATTCAGTACTTC. Based on the CDR3 plus reference TRBV5-1 and TRBJ2-4, the full variable domain is KAGVTQTPRYLIKTRGQQVTLSCSPISGHRSVSWYQQTPGQGLQFLFEYFSETQRNKGNFPGRFSGRQFSNSRSEMNVSTLELGDSALYLCASSYGLADPKNIQYFGAGTRLSVL.

The chain employs TRBV2 and TRBJ2-2; TRBD2 matches 8 bases. The V segment lost 7 bases and the J segment 5 bases; nucleotides outside the gene matches: 9. The length of the CDR3 is 15 residues. Germline CDR1 reads SNHLY; CDR2 reads FYNNEI. CDR3 amino acids: CASTSGSFLTGELFF. The CDR3 DNA is TGTGCCAGCACAAGCGGGAGTTTTTTAACCGGGGAGCTGTTTTTT. The complete variable domain, with remaining parts taken from reference TRBV2 and TRBJ2-2, reads EPEVTQTPSHQVTQMGQEVILRCVPISNHLYFYWYRQILGQKVEFLVSFYNNEISEKSEIFDDQFSVERPDGSNFTLKIRSTKLEDSAMYFCASTSGSFLTGELFFGEGSRLTVL.